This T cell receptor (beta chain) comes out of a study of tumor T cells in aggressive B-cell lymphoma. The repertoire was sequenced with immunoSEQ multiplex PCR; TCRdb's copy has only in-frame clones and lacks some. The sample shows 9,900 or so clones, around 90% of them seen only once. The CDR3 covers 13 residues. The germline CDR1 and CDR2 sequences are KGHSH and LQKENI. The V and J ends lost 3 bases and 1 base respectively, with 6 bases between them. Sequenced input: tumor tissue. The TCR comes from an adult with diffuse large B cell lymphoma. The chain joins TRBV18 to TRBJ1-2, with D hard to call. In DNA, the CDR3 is TGTGCCAGCTCACCTCCGTTTAACTATGGCTACACCTTC. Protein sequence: CASSPPFNYGYTF.